These 7 T cell receptor beta chains came from one sample sequenced in a study of blood T cell repertoires in COVID-19. Repertoires were generated with immunoSEQ multiplex PCR, while TCRdb's copy carries only in-frame clones and drops some. The sample consists of approximately 340,000 clones, about 87% of them appearing once. Sequenced material: peripheral blood. Every receptor here comes from a young man with COVID-19, enrolled during active disease.

The chain couples TRBV11-3 to TRBJ2-7; D possibly corresponds to TRBD1 (7 bases). Germline V gene sequence: CDR1 SGHNT, CDR2 YENEEA. The CDR3 extends over 15 amino acids. Trimming removed 1 base at V and 7 bases at J, with 17 bases between. CDR3 sequence (DNA): TGTGCCAGCAGCTTAGGACAGGGAGGACTGGGAGAGCAGTACTTC. It specifies CASSLGQGGLGEQYF.

The chain links TRBV2 to TRBJ1-4, with 7 bases lining up with TRBD1. The CDR3 contains 16 residues. J lost 8 bases, V lost 0 bases, and 9 bases had no gene match. CDR1 and CDR2 from the germline V gene are SNHLY and FYNNEI. The CDR3: CASSEALEGAREKLFF. CDR3 sequence (DNA): TGTGCCAGCAGTGAAGCGCTGGAGGGGGCGAGGGAAAAACTGTTTTTT.

In this sample, this clone turned up once. CDR3 sequence (DNA): TGCGCCAGCAGCCAAGACTCTAGCGGGAGCACAGATACGCAGTATTTT. This sequence encodes CASSQDSSGSTDTQYF. The chain has TRBV4-3 and TRBJ2-3, with 8 bases lining up with TRBD2. Per germline, CDR1 LGHNA and CDR2 YSLEER. There are 16 residues in the CDR3. V lost 0 bases to trimming and J lost 0 bases; unmatched junction nucleotides: 2.

There are a few counts of this clone. The gene calls are TRBV20-1 and TRBJ2-7; a weak D match, TRBD2 (5 bases). The CDR3 is made up of 10 amino acids. Germline CDR1 reads DFQATT; CDR2 reads SNEGSKA (reference sequence). Trimming removed 4 bases at V and 7 bases at J, with 8 bases between. The CDR3: CSATPGEQYF. CDR3 DNA: TGCAGTGCTACGCCGGGGGAGCAGTACTTC.

The chain combines TRBV6-5 with TRBJ1-2; D is ambiguous. Germline values: CDR1 MNHEY, CDR2 SVGAGI. Trimming took off 10 bases at V and 0 bases at J, with 18 bases between the two ends. The CDR3 sequence is 15 residues long. CDR3 protein: CATNDWAEANYGYTF. For the CDR3, the DNA is TGTGCCACCAACGACTGGGCGGAGGCTAACTATGGCTACACCTTC.

The chain carries TRBV9 and TRBJ2-3, with 8 bases fitting TRBD1. The CDR3 is 14 residues long. V dropped 4 bases and J dropped 4; count of bases not matched to a gene: 5. Germline-derived CDR1 and CDR2 are SGDLS and YYNGEE. The CDR3 here is CASSIRTGPDTQYF. DNA for the CDR3: TGTGCCAGCAGCATTCGGACAGGGCCAGATACGCAGTATTTT.

The genes are TRBV6-1 and TRBJ2-7; D perhaps matches TRBD1 (5 bases). This CDR3 spans 14 amino acids. V shed 6 bases and J shed 5 bases, with 17 bases lying between them. CDR1 MNHNS and CDR2 SASEGT come from the germline V gene. The CDR3 protein is CASRLQETLHEQYF. The CDR3 DNA is TGTGCCAGCAGGCTACAGGAAACCCTCCACGAGCAGTACTTC.